A selection of T cell receptor beta chains follows, all from one sample in a study of OX40 agonist ivuxolimab in advanced cancers. TCRdb's copy holds only in-frame clones and misses some; the assay was immunoSEQ multiplex PCR. This sample carries roughly 36,000 clones, 80% to 85% of them seen once, and the ten largest clones take approximately 22%. The input for sequencing was CD4+ or CD8+ T cells sorted from blood, taken in a trial of the OX40 agonist ivuxolimab. The origin of the receptors is an adult with an advanced solid tumor such as melanoma, head and neck, liver or kidney cancer. Both conserved end residues are part of each CDR3. A D gene is named only where the DNA matches it firmly. Rows may omit the clone size; those that give it use once, few, many or a size class.

V	size	J	D	DNA	CDR3
TRBV7-9	once	TRBJ1-1	-	TGTGCCAGCAGCTTAGTTCGGGGCGGGAACACTGAAGCTTTCTTT	CASSLVRGGNTEAFF
TRBV5-8	-	TRBJ1-5	-	TGTGCCAGCAGCTTGGCTAGAGGGTTGGGGGGTCAGCCCCAGCATTTT	CASSLARGLGGQPQHF
TRBV28	-	TRBJ2-1	TRBD1	TGTGCCAGCACCCCCCCGGGACAGGGGGGCTACAATGAGCAGTTCTTC	CASTPPGQGGYNEQFF
TRBV6-5	-	TRBJ2-5	TRBD1	TGTGCCAGCAGACTCGACAGGGGCTGGATCGAGACCCAGTACTTC	CASRLDRGWIETQYF
TRBV27	-	TRBJ2-3	-	TGTGCCAGCAGCTTAACGGGGTTCGGCACAGATACGCAGTATTTT	CASSLTGFGTDTQYF
TRBV11-3	-	TRBJ2-7	-	TGTGCCAGCAGCTTAGACGGTGTTCTTGGGCAGTACTTC	CASSLDGVLGQYF
TRBV5-8	-	TRBJ1-1	TRBD1	TGTGCCAGCAGGGCCGGGACAGGGTACACTGAAGCTTTCTTT	CASRAGTGYTEAFF
TRBV13	-	TRBJ1-1	-	TGTGCCAGCAGCTCGCGGACAGCTAACACTGAAGCTTTCTTT	CASSSRTANTEAFF
TRBV4-3	-	TRBJ2-1	-	TGCGCCAGCAGCCAAGAGAGGCGTACCCCCTACAATGAGCAGTTCTTC	CASSQERRTPYNEQFF
TRBV27	-	TRBJ2-7	-	TGTGCCAGCAGTCCACACCTGACAGGCTACACCTACGAGCAGTACTTC	CASSPHLTGYTYEQYF
TRBV5-1	-	TRBJ2-3	TRBD2	TGCGCCAGCAGCGTTGTTAGCGGGGCCACAGATACGCAGTATTTT	CASSVVSGATDTQYF
TRBV2	-	TRBJ1-2	TRBD1	TGTGCCAGCAGTGGGACAGGGGGCCACTATGGCTACACCTTC	CASSGTGGHYGYTF
TRBV13	-	TRBJ2-7	TRBD2	TGTGCCAGCAGCAAGAGCGGGGGTGACTACGAGCAGTACTTC	CASSKSGGDYEQYF
TRBV2	-	TRBJ2-7	-	TGTGCCAGCAGTGAACGGGGGACCTCCTCCTACGAGCAGTACTTC	CASSERGTSSYEQYF
TRBV2	few	TRBJ1-6	-	TGTGCCAGCAGGGCCGGGATTAACGCGAATTCACCCCTCCACTTT	CASRAGINANSPLHF
TRBV29-1	-	TRBJ2-1	-	TGCAGCGTTGAAGTTGGTGGCGTAGTTAGTCCCTACAATGAGCAGTTCTTC	CSVEVGGVVSPYNEQFF
TRBV20-1	-	TRBJ2-7	-	TGCAGCGCCGACTGGGTGTACGAGCAGTACTTC	CSADWVYEQYF
TRBV10-3	-	TRBJ1-6	-	TGTGCCATCAGTGAGTCCGGCAGGGGAGATAATTCACCCCTCCACTTT	CAISESGRGDNSPLHF
TRBV5-1	-	TRBJ2-5	TRBD2	TGCGCCAGCAGCGTCGGACTAGCGGGTTACCAAGAGACCCAGTACTTC	CASSVGLAGYQETQYF
TRBV5-1	-	TRBJ1-1	-	TGCGCCAGCAAAACGAAGGTGGGGAACACTGAAGCTTTCTTT	CASKTKVGNTEAFF
TRBV6-5	-	TRBJ1-5	-	TGTGCCAGCAGTTACTCGTGGGGCAATCAGCCCCAGCATTTT	CASSYSWGNQPQHF
TRBV4-2	-	TRBJ2-3	TRBD2	TGTGCCAGCAGCCCCGGGACTAGCGGGACAGATACGCAGTATTTT	CASSPGTSGTDTQYF
TRBV27	-	TRBJ2-7	-	TGTGCCAGCAGTTTAAGTTGGGACGGCACCTACGAGCAGTACTTC	CASSLSWDGTYEQYF
TRBV6-1	-	TRBJ1-4	-	TGTGCCAGCAGTGGTGGTTCGTCGCAGAATAATGAAAAACTGTTTTTT	CASSGGSSQNNEKLFF
TRBV6-6	-	TRBJ1-2	-	TGTGCCAGCAGTTACTTGGCCCGAGAGGGCTACACCTTC	CASSYLAREGYTF
TRBV6-6	-	TRBJ2-7	TRBD1	TGTGCCAGCAGCCCTCGGGACAGTACCTACGAGCAGTACTTC	CASSPRDSTYEQYF
TRBV6-6	-	TRBJ1-3	-	TGTGCCAGCACCTCGGGATTCTCTGGAAACACCATATATTTT	CASTSGFSGNTIYF
TRBV5-1	-	TRBJ1-1	-	TGCGCCAGCAGTTTCCAGGGGAACACTGAAGCTTTCTTT	CASSFQGNTEAFF
TRBV7-9	-	TRBJ2-7	-	TGTGCCAGCAGCTTAGTAGGCTACGAGCAGTACTTC	CASSLVGYEQYF
TRBV4-1	-	TRBJ2-3	-	TGCGCCAGCCGACGGTCGGCAGGGACCCGCACAGATACGCAGTATTTT	CASRRSAGTRTDTQYF
TRBV4-1	-	TRBJ1-5	-	TGCGCCAGCAGCCGCCGGGTGGCGGGTTTGGGTCAGCCCCAGCATTTT	CASSRRVAGLGQPQHF
TRBV7-9	-	TRBJ2-5	TRBD1	TGTGCCAGCACTCAGGGGGAAGAGACCCAGTACTTC	CASTQGEETQYF
TRBV4-2	-	TRBJ2-1	-	TGTGCCAGCAGCCAAAGACGGGGGGCAAATTCCTACAATGAGCAGTTCTTC	CASSQRRGANSYNEQFF
TRBV9	-	TRBJ2-1	TRBD2	TGTGCCAGCAGCGGACGGACTAGTATGGGGAATGAGCAGTTCTTC	CASSGRTSMGNEQFF
TRBV5-4	-	TRBJ2-1	-	TGTGCCAGCAGCTTGGGTCCGTTTGAGCAGTTCTTC	CASSLGPFEQFF
TRBV9	-	TRBJ2-2	-	TGTGCCAGCAGATTCAGGGGAAGCGACACCGGGGAGCTGTTTTTT	CASRFRGSDTGELFF
TRBV7-3	-	TRBJ2-5	-	TGTGCCAGCAGCTTGCAGGGTGGGGGAGAGACCCAGTACTTC	CASSLQGGGETQYF
TRBV28	-	TRBJ2-1	TRBD1	TGTGCCAGCAGTCCCGACAGGGACACTTGCAATGAGCAGTTCTTC	CASSPDRDTCNEQFF
TRBV5-6	-	TRBJ2-7	-	TGTGCCAGCAGCTTTGAATACGAGCAGTACTTC	CASSFEYEQYF
TRBV28	-	TRBJ1-1	-	TGTGCCAGCAGTTGGGGTTTGCAAGCTTTCTTT	CASSWGLQAFF
TRBV6-6	-	TRBJ1-4	-	TGTGCCAGCAGTTCCTCCCGGACAAAGTCAGAAAAACTGTTTTTT	CASSSSRTKSEKLFF
TRBV15	-	TRBJ2-7	-	TGTGCCACCAGCAGAGATAATGGGGCTTCGGAGCAGTACTTC	CATSRDNGASEQYF